Below, 11 T cell receptor beta chains from the same sample are listed, as sequenced in a study of T cell changes during pregnancy in multiple sclerosis (dated by TCRdb to about 2019). Libraries were prepared through the immunoSEQ multiplex PCR assay. Sourced from immuneACCESS, this table was stored by TCRdb with only in-frame sequences that have V and J called. A share of the clones is absent; for the studies checked, an unresolved V gene accounts for under half, and the remainder has no known explanation. This sample gives around 75,000 clones in total; around nine tenths of them show up just once. The top ten constitute 0.29% of the sample. This sample comprised CD4+ T cells from peripheral blood mononuclear cells, obtained in the third trimester of pregnancy. Receptors were obtained from a female donor in good health, enrolled as a control in a pregnancy study.

J is TRBJ2-1 and V is TRBV7-2; no clear D. There are 16 residues in the CDR3. The germline gives CDR1 SGHTA, CDR2 FQGNSA. V shed 0 bases and J shed 0 bases, with 9 bases lying between them. The CDR3 DNA follows: TGTGCCAGCAGCTTAGCCGGGTATAGCTCCTACAATGAGCAGTTCTTC. This encodes CASSLAGYSSYNEQFF. Full variable domain (outside the CDR3, taken from reference TRBV7-2 and TRBJ2-1): GAGVSQSPSNKVTEKGKDVELRCDPISGHTALYWYRQSLGQGLEFLIYFQGNSAPDKSGLPSDRFSAERTGGSVSTLTIQRTQQEDSAVYLCASSLAGYSSYNEQFFGPGTRLTVL.

The V call is TRBV18, the J call TRBJ2-7, with TRBD1 matching over 7 bases. This CDR3 has 15 residues. V shed 2 bases and J 1 base; nucleotides not matched to a gene: 5. The germline CDR1 and CDR2 sequences are KGHSH and LQKENI. The CDR3 protein is CASSPLPGQSYEQYF. CDR3 nucleotides: TGTGCCAGCTCACCATTGCCGGGACAGTCCTACGAGCAGTACTTC.

The chain is built from TRBV11-2 and TRBJ2-3; 11 bases are shared with TRBD2. Germline lookup yields CDR1 SGHAT and CDR2 FQNNGV. The V segment lost 6 bases and the J segment 2 bases; nucleotides outside the gene matches: 7. The CDR3 has 16 residues. The CDR3 DNA reads TGTGCCAGCAGTCCTACTAGCGGGGGATCCACAGATACGCAGTATTTT. The encoded protein is CASSPTSGGSTDTQYF.

V gene TRBV15 combines with J gene TRBJ2-5, with 11 bases that match TRBD1. In germline, CDR1 is LNHNV, CDR2 YYDKDF (reference sequence). The CDR3 is made up of 16 amino acids. With 3 bases clipped from V and 5 bases from J, the junction kept 8 bases outside the gene matches. The CDR3 nucleotides read TGTGCCACCAGCAGGATGGACAGGGGGCTTTTGGAGACCCAGTACTTC. The encoded protein is CATSRMDRGLLETQYF. The whole variable domain, remainder taken from reference TRBV15 and TRBJ2-5, is DAMVIQNPRYQVTQFGKPVTLSCSQTLNHNVMYWYQQKSSQAPKLLFHYYDKDFNNEADTPDNFQSRRPNTSFCFLDIRSPGLGDTAMYLCATSRMDRGLLETQYFGPGTRLLVL.

The chain couples TRBV29-1 to TRBJ2-6; D perhaps matches TRBD1 (6 bases). The germline V gene encodes CDR1 SQVTM and CDR2 ANQGSEA. Trimming took 6 bases from V and 2 from J, leaving 14 bases between them. This CDR3 comprises 15 residues. The CDR3 region is CSVRTTGPGANVLTF. CDR3 nucleotides: TGCAGCGTCAGAACTACAGGGCCTGGGGCCAACGTCCTGACTTTC.

V usage is TRBV5-1 and J usage is TRBJ2-7, with 8 bases that match TRBD1. Germline-derived CDR1 and CDR2 are SGHRS and YFSETQ. The trim removed 2 bases at V and 3 bases at J, leaving 7 bases unmatched. The CDR3 has 15 amino acids. The CDR3 reads CASSLLGQEVYEQYF. In nucleotides, the CDR3 is TGCGCCAGCAGCTTATTGGGACAGGAGGTCTACGAGCAGTACTTC.

V and J are TRBV5-1 and TRBJ1-1; D gene uncertain. The V gene lost 3 bases and the J gene lost 1 base, with 13 bases spanning the gap. Germline lookup yields CDR1 SGHRS and CDR2 YFSETQ. CDR3 size: 15 residues. Here the CDR3 DNA reads TGCGCCAGCAGCTGGATGTCGGGTACGAACACTGAAGCTTTCTTT. It specifies CASSWMSGTNTEAFF.

The chain links TRBV21-1 to TRBJ1-1; TRBD1, the D gene given by the table, was not confirmed from the DNA. TRBV21-1 is labeled a pseudogene. The CDR3 contains 12 residues. This CDR3 reads CASSPNNTEAFF. The CDR3 DNA follows: TGTGCCAGCAGCCCAAATAACACTGAAGCTTTCTTT.

This chain connects TRBV2 to TRBJ2-3, with 10 bases matching TRBD2. The CDR3 runs 15 residues. J was trimmed by 5 bases and V by 11 bases; bases with no gene match: 13. CDR1 and CDR2 from the germline V gene are SNHLY and FYNNEI. The CDR3 reads CAGTLGVAGGDTQYF. As DNA, the CDR3 is TGTGCCGGAACGTTGGGGGTAGCGGGGGGAGATACGCAGTATTTT.

This chain joins TRBV7-2 and TRBJ2-1; 11 bases align to TRBD1. The CDR3 loop spans 17 amino acids. The V gene's germline CDR1 is SGHTA and CDR2 FQGNSA. The V and J ends lost 1 base and 7 bases, in that order; junction bases with no gene match: 9. In DNA form, the CDR3 reads TGTGCCAGCAGCTTAGTGGTGGGACAGGGGGGCGCGAATGAGCAGTTCTTC. This sequence encodes CASSLVVGQGGANEQFF.

The chain carries TRBV6-5 and TRBJ1-2; D might be TRBD1 (5 bases). V was trimmed by 8 bases and J by 7 bases, leaving 14 bases between them. The CDR3 is 12 amino acids. The germline V gene has CDR1 MNHEY and CDR2 SVGAGI. The CDR3 DNA sequence: TGTGCCAGCGGAGGGGCTTTTAGTGGCTACACCTTC. Amino acid sequence: CASGGAFSGYTF.